These 32 T cell receptor beta chains were all obtained from the same sample, sequenced in a study of cytomegalovirus exposure and HLA in healthy donors. The data were produced by immunoSEQ multiplex PCR, yet TCRdb's version contains in-frame clones alone and is incomplete. The table shows roughly 68,000 clones, with roughly 91% occurring only once. The material sequenced was PBMCs. The receptors were gathered from a woman between 18 and 29 years old in good health and CMV-seronegative.

This clone was picked up a small number of times. This chain's CDR3 is CASVGTGGTQYF. The CDR3 DNA reads TGTGCCAGCGTCGGGACTGGGGGGACCCAGTACTTC. The chain uses TRBV2 and TRBJ2-5, with D possibly matching TRBD2 (6 bases). Germline V lookup: CDR1 SNHLY, CDR2 FYNNEI. This CDR3 is 12 amino acids long. V was cut by 8 bases and J by 7 bases, with 14 bases left in between.

This clone turned up a few times. This CDR3 reads CASSFRGYSYEQYF. The CDR3 nucleotides read TGTGCCAGTAGTTTCAGGGGGTATTCCTACGAGCAGTACTTC. V gene TRBV19 combines with J gene TRBJ2-7; 7 bases fit TRBD1. Unmatched junction bases numbered 5, after V lost 5 bases and J lost 1 base. Per germline, CDR1 LNHDA and CDR2 SQIVND (reference sequence). The CDR3 length is 14 residues.

This chain uses TRBV5-1 with TRBJ2-7, with TRBD1 as a possible D gene (5 bases). Germline assignment: CDR1 SGHRS and CDR2 YFSETQ. This CDR3 spans 13 amino acids. The ends were cut back, 0 bases at V and 3 bases at J, with 7 bases in the middle. CDR3 DNA sequence: TGCGCCAGCAGCTTGGCAGGGAACTACGAGCAGTACTTC. This translates into CASSLAGNYEQYF.

The V gene is TRBV7-6, the J gene TRBJ2-3; TRBD2 agrees at 8 bases. The J segment lost 7 bases and the V segment lost 7 bases, leaving 16 bases of the junction unmatched. The germline CDR1 and CDR2 sequences are SGHVS and FNYEAQ. The CDR3 totals 16 residues. CDR3 DNA: TGTGCCAGCACCCCCCGGGGGGGGGATTGGGGCAATACGCAGTATTTT. Amino acid sequence: CASTPRGGDWGNTQYF.

CDR3 in DNA: TGTGCCAGCAGATACGACAGGGGGATGGATCAGCCCCAGCATTTT. The encoded protein is CASRYDRGMDQPQHF. The chain joins TRBV2 to TRBJ1-5; 9 bases are shared with TRBD1. Germline CDR1 reads SNHLY; CDR2 reads FYNNEI. This CDR3 is built from 15 residues. Trimming at V came to 6 bases and at J to 5 bases, leaving 8 bases not matched to a gene.

This clone showed up just once. The gene calls are TRBV4-2 and TRBJ1-6; 7 bases line up with TRBD1. The ends lost 1 base at V and 14 bases at J; junction bases unmatched: 5. The CDR3 is 13 amino acids. The germline V gene encodes CDR1 LGHNA and CDR2 YNFKEQ. Here the CDR3 reads CASSQGEQGTLHF. Written as DNA, the CDR3 is TGTGCCAGCAGCCAAGGCGAACAGGGGACCCTCCACTTT.

This clone was seen just once. The rearrangement uses TRBV19 and TRBJ2-7, with 7 bases aligning to TRBD1. The CDR3 contains 15 residues. V gave up 5 bases and J gave up 3 bases; unmatched junction bases: 10. In germline, CDR1 is LNHDA, CDR2 SQIVND (reference sequence). CDR3 region: CASSDDRAKYYEQYF. CDR3 sequence (DNA): TGTGCCAGTAGTGACGACAGGGCCAAATACTACGAGCAGTACTTC.

This clone was recorded only once. The V call is TRBV9, the J call TRBJ1-1; 7 bases map to TRBD1. This CDR3 comprises 15 residues. CDR1 is SGDLS, CDR2 YYNGEE, per germline. V dropped 3 bases and J dropped 3; count of bases not matched to a gene: 8. The CDR3, as DNA: TGTGCCAGCAGCGAAGGGGGCCGGGCTTACACTGAAGCTTTCTTT. This encodes CASSEGGRAYTEAFF.

Written as DNA, the CDR3 is TGTGCCAGCAGCCCAGGGGCCCAGCAGTTCTTC. This codes for CASSPGAQQFF. The rearrangement links TRBV7-9 to TRBJ2-1; D is perhaps TRBD1 (6 bases). Deletions cut 5 bases from V and 11 bases from J, with 10 bases between. The germline V gene has CDR1 SEHNR and CDR2 FQNEAQ (reference sequence). The CDR3 is 11 amino acids. The full variable domain, completed using reference TRBV7-9 and TRBJ2-1, is DTGVSQNPRHKITKRGQNVTFRCDPISEHNRLYWYRQTLGQGPEFLTYFQNEAQLEKSRLLSDRFSAERPKGSFSTLEIQRTEQGDSAMYLCASSPGAQQFFGPGTRLTVL.

The CDR3 coding sequence is TGTGCCTACGATTGGGGAGAGGGGGCCTACGAGCAGTACTTC. This encodes CAYDWGEGAYEQYF. The chain recombines TRBV30 with TRBJ2-7; weak D call: TRBD1 (6 bases). From germline, CDR1 is GTSNPN and CDR2 SVGIG (reference sequence). This CDR3 has 14 residues. V shed 7 bases and J shed 2 bases, with 18 bases lying between them.

The J gene is TRBJ2-2, the V gene TRBV9, with D possibly matching TRBD2 (5 bases). Deletions cut 2 bases from V and 0 bases from J, with 5 bases between. The CDR3 totals 14 residues. Looked up from germline, CDR1 is SGDLS and CDR2 is YYNGEE. The CDR3 is CASSVGANTGELFF. DNA for the CDR3: TGTGCCAGCAGCGTCGGGGCGAACACCGGGGAGCTGTTTTTT.

The J gene is TRBJ1-3, the V gene TRBV5-1; no clear D gene. The V end lost 0 bases, the J end lost 0 bases, and 10 bases lay between the germline ends. Looked up from germline, CDR1 is SGHRS and CDR2 is YFSETQ. The CDR3 has 16 amino acids. CDR3 residues: CASSLGHLYSGNTIYF. In DNA, the CDR3 is TGCGCCAGCAGCTTGGGACACCTATACTCTGGAAACACCATATATTTT.

This chain joins TRBV28 and TRBJ2-7; D gene ambiguous. The CDR3 loop spans 14 amino acids. Germline lookup yields CDR1 MDHEN and CDR2 SYDVKM. V lost 4 bases, J lost 2 bases, and 12 bases lay in between. This chain's CDR3 is CASSSHGLTYEQYF. CDR3 coding DNA: TGTGCCAGCAGTTCTCACGGGTTAACCTACGAGCAGTACTTC.

In DNA form, the CDR3 reads TGTGCCATCAGTGCGGGACAGACAACTTCTGGCTACACCTTC. It yields the protein CAISAGQTTSGYTF. This chain joins TRBV10-3 and TRBJ1-2; TRBD1 matches at 7 bases. CDR3 length equals 14 residues. CDR1 is ENHRY and CDR2 is SYGVKD in the germline V gene. Germline trimming cut 4 bases from V and 7 bases from J; bases unmatched to any gene: 9.

This sequence joins TRBV5-8 and TRBJ2-1; TRBD2 matches at 10 bases. The J segment lost 4 bases and the V segment lost 1 base, leaving 5 bases of the junction unmatched. Germline assignment: CDR1 SGHTS and CDR2 YDEGEE. This CDR3 is 16 amino acids long. CDR3 DNA sequence: TGTGCCAGCAGCTTGTCTCGGACTAGCGGTTACAATGAGCAGTTCTTC. This translates into CASSLSRTSGYNEQFF.

The chain links TRBV2 to TRBJ2-3, with D perhaps TRBD2 (5 bases). There are 14 residues in the CDR3. The germline V gene encodes CDR1 SNHLY and CDR2 FYNNEI. Trimming took off 8 bases at V and 2 bases at J, with 14 bases between the two ends. This CDR3 reads CASEENRDTDTQYF. Written as DNA, the CDR3 is TGTGCCAGCGAGGAAAATCGGGACACAGATACGCAGTATTTT. Using reference TRBV2 and TRBJ2-3 for the parts outside the CDR3, the full variable domain is EPEVTQTPSHQVTQMGQEVILRCVPISNHLYFYWYRQILGQKVEFLVSFYNNEISEKSEIFDDQFSVERPDGSNFTLKIRSTKLEDSAMYFCASEENRDTDTQYFGPGTRLTVL.

V is TRBV11-2 and J is TRBJ2-2; D is undetermined. Germline V gene lookup returns CDR1 SGHAT and CDR2 FQNNGV. The CDR3 has 13 residues. Trimming cost V 1 base and J 8 bases, with 8 bases left between them. CDR3 in DNA: TGTGCCAGCAGCTTAGTGTCGTTAGGGGAGCTGTTTTTT. Its protein product is CASSLVSLGELFF.

V gene TRBV19 combines with J gene TRBJ2-6, with 7 bases identical to TRBD2. The CDR3 runs 16 residues. V dropped 4 bases and J dropped 3; count of bases not matched to a gene: 6. Germline loops: CDR1 LNHDA, CDR2 SQIVND (reference sequence). The CDR3 DNA sequence: TGTGCCAGTAGTACCCATGGCGGGGGTGGGGCCAACGTCCTGACTTTC. It encodes CASSTHGGGGANVLTF.

The chain employs TRBV5-5 and TRBJ2-5; a weak D match, TRBD2 (6 bases). The CDR3 runs to 17 residues. Between the trimmed V and J ends, which lost 6 bases and 5 bases, there was a span of 26 bases. Germline loops: CDR1 SGHKS, CDR2 YYEKEE (reference sequence). CDR3 nucleotide sequence: TGTGCCAGCACCCTCGGGGGTGGTACTATCGCAGAGGAGACCCAGTACTTC. It specifies CASTLGGGTIAEETQYF.

The rearrangement joins TRBV2 to TRBJ2-2; D unresolved. Germline CDR1 reads SNHLY; CDR2 reads FYNNEI. Trimming stripped 8 bases from V and 4 bases from J, with 14 bases between. The CDR3 runs to 14 residues. CDR3 sequence: CASLRLPTTGELFF. In DNA, the CDR3 is TGTGCCAGCCTCAGGCTACCAACCACCGGGGAGCTGTTTTTT. Using reference TRBV2 and TRBJ2-2 for the parts outside the CDR3, the full variable domain is EPEVTQTPSHQVTQMGQEVILRCVPISNHLYFYWYRQILGQKVEFLVSFYNNEISEKSEIFDDQFSVERPDGSNFTLKIRSTKLEDSAMYFCASLRLPTTGELFFGEGSRLTVL.

The V and J genes are TRBV6-6 and TRBJ2-3; D unclear. This CDR3 has 12 amino acids. The V gene lost 2 bases and the J gene lost 6 bases, with 6 bases spanning the gap. Germline V CDR1 and CDR2: MNHNY, SVGAGI (reference sequence). CDR3: CASSYPRDTQYF. The CDR3 region has the DNA TGTGCCAGCAGTTACCCTCGGGATACGCAGTATTTT.

V gene TRBV6-5 combines with J gene TRBJ1-3; D is perhaps TRBD1 (5 bases). The CDR3 totals 15 residues. Trimming removed 8 bases at V and 2 bases at J, with 16 bases between. The germline gives CDR1 MNHEY, CDR2 SVGAGI. CDR3 amino acids: CASRGAGRPGNTIYF. For the CDR3, the DNA is TGTGCCAGCCGTGGGGCAGGAAGGCCTGGAAACACCATATATTTT.

The chain combines TRBV5-1 with TRBJ2-7, with TRBD1 matching over 7 bases. Trimming at V came to 0 bases and at J to 3 bases, leaving 6 bases not matched to a gene. This CDR3 contains 15 residues. In germline, CDR1 is SGHRS, CDR2 YFSETQ. This CDR3 is CASSLAWGQLYEQYF. In DNA, the CDR3 is TGCGCCAGCAGCTTGGCCTGGGGACAGCTCTACGAGCAGTACTTC. Together with reference TRBV5-1 and TRBJ2-7, the CDR3 gives the full variable domain: KAGVTQTPRYLIKTRGQQVTLSCSPISGHRSVSWYQQTPGQGLQFLFEYFSETQRNKGNFPGRFSGRQFSNSRSEMNVSTLELGDSALYLCASSLAWGQLYEQYFGPGTRLTVT.

The chain couples TRBV6-1 to TRBJ1-2; D remains unclear. The CDR3 totals 16 residues. Germline CDR1 reads MNHNS; CDR2 reads SASEGT. Trimming left V 0 bases short and J 1 base short, with 12 bases between. Here the CDR3 reads CASSEARGYSNYGYTF. The CDR3 DNA is TGTGCCAGCAGTGAAGCGAGAGGGTACAGTAACTATGGCTACACCTTC.

CDR3 loop: CASSPDSYGYTF. The CDR3 coding sequence is TGTGCCAGCAGTCCCGACAGCTATGGCTACACCTTC. This rearrangement joins TRBV2 to TRBJ1-2; D perhaps matches TRBD1 (5 bases). This CDR3 comprises 12 residues. CDR1 is SNHLY and CDR2 is FYNNEI in the germline V gene. Trimming left V 5 bases short and J 4 bases short, with 8 bases between.

Only a few counts were recorded for this clone. The chain uses TRBV4-3 and TRBJ2-7; 12 nucleotides line up with TRBD1. This CDR3 has 16 amino acids. Germline CDR1 and CDR2: LGHNA and YSLEER. Trimming cost V 5 bases and J 5 bases; bases outside gene matches: 10. The CDR3 DNA follows: TGCGCCAGCAGCGGAAACTCGGGACAGGGGGCGAACGAGCAGTACTTC. Amino acids: CASSGNSGQGANEQYF.

This chain joins TRBV10-3 and TRBJ2-2; D is unclear. Germline CDR1 ENHRY, CDR2 SYGVKD. The CDR3 is made up of 13 amino acids. V shed 2 bases and J shed 6 bases, with 7 bases lying between them. The CDR3: CAISEGDPGELFF. In DNA form, the CDR3 reads TGTGCCATCAGTGAGGGAGACCCCGGGGAGCTGTTTTTT.

This clone was seen a handful of times. The chain carries TRBV5-1 and TRBJ2-1; TRBD2 aligns across 9 bases. The CDR3 contains 18 residues. V dropped 1 base and J dropped 4; count of bases not matched to a gene: 12. Germline loops: CDR1 SGHRS, CDR2 YFSETQ. DNA for the CDR3: TGCGCCAGCAGCTTGAGTAGCGGGAGTGCGTACGGGTACAATGAGCAGTTCTTC. It encodes CASSLSSGSAYGYNEQFF. The full variable domain, in which reference TRBV5-1 and TRBJ2-1 provide the parts outside the CDR3, is KAGVTQTPRYLIKTRGQQVTLSCSPISGHRSVSWYQQTPGQGLQFLFEYFSETQRNKGNFPGRFSGRQFSNSRSEMNVSTLELGDSALYLCASSLSSGSAYGYNEQFFGPGTRLTVL.

This chain links TRBV6-5 with TRBJ2-4; D is perhaps TRBD2 (6 bases). Germline loops: CDR1 MNHEY, CDR2 SVGAGI. Trimming shortened V by 8 bases and J by 1 base, and 9 bases separated the two germline ends. This CDR3 has 13 residues. The DNA for the CDR3 is TGTGCCAGCGTTGGGGGGGCCAAAAACATTCAGTACTTC. Its translation: CASVGGAKNIQYF.

J is TRBJ2-5 and V is TRBV18; 11 positions agree with TRBD2. The V gene's germline CDR1 is KGHSH and CDR2 LQKENI. The length of the CDR3 is 16 residues. Losses at the gene ends were 6 bases for V and 4 bases for J; bases not matched to a gene: 10. The CDR3: CASSFNGLAGSETQYF. In nucleotides, the CDR3 is TGTGCCAGCTCCTTCAACGGACTAGCGGGTTCAGAGACCCAGTACTTC.

J is TRBJ2-3 and V is TRBV6-5, with D unclear. Trimming pared 2 bases from V and 6 bases from J, leaving 9 bases between. Germline V gene sequence: CDR1 MNHEY, CDR2 SVGAGI. The CDR3 contains 13 residues. The CDR3 sequence is CASSYTYQDTQYF. The CDR3 bases are TGTGCCAGCAGTTACACGTACCAGGATACGCAGTATTTT.

V gene TRBV9 combines with J gene TRBJ1-2; perhaps TRBD1 as D (6 bases). CDR1 is SGDLS, CDR2 YYNGEE, per germline. Trimming pared 3 bases from V and 4 bases from J, leaving 10 bases between. This CDR3 has 13 residues. The CDR3 bases are TGTGCCAGCAGCGCGACAGGAGTCTATGGCTACACCTTC. This sequence encodes CASSATGVYGYTF. Variable domain in full (rest from reference TRBV9 and TRBJ1-2): DSGVTQTPKHLITATGQRVTLRCSPRSGDLSVYWYQQSLDQGLQFLIQYYNGEERAKGNILERFSAQQFPDLHSELNLSSLELGDSALYFCASSATGVYGYTFGSGTRLTVV.